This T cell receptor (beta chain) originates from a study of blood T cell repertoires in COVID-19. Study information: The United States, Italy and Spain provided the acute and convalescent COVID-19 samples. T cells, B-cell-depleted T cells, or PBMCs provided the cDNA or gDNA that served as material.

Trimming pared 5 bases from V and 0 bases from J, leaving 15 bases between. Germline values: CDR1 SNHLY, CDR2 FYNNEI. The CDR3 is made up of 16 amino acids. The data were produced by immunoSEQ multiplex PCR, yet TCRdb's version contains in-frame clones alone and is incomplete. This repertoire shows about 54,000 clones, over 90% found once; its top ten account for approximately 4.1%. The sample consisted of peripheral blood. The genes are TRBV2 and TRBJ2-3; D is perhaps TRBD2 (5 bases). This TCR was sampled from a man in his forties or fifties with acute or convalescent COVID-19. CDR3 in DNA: TGTGCCAGCAGTTCGAGCGGTCAGCTTAGCACAGATACGCAGTATTTT. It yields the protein CASSSSGQLSTDTQYF.